This TCR beta chain appears in the sequencing data of a study of CD8+CD57+ T cells in acquired aplastic anemia. This clonotype was detected many times. The germline CDR1 and CDR2 sequences are ENHRY and SYGVKD. V lost 3 bases and J lost 5, with 10 bases in between. The CDR3 loop spans 14 amino acids. Both TCR beta VDJ combination and CDR3 sequence profiling were carried out. Genomic DNA was the template for this profiling. TCRdb reprocessed the reads with MiXCR, giving one entry per CDR3 protein. The table records about 420,000 distinct CDR3 sequences, around 68% of them present only once. Material: sorted CD4+, CD8+, or CD8+CD57+ T cells (not recorded which) from PBMCs. The rearrangement joins TRBV10-3 to TRBJ1-4; D remains unclear. The TCR was taken from a human donor in good health, serving as a control. The CDR3 protein is CAISERQSNEKLFF. For the CDR3, the DNA is TGTGCCATCAGTGAACGTCAATCAAATGAAAAACTGTTTTTT.